The 17 T cell receptor beta chains listed next were all sequenced from one sample in a study of T-cell memory formation after mild COVID-19 (dated by TCRdb to about 2021). Receptor libraries were prepared by 5' RACE. Instrument on record: Illumina NovaSeq 6000. TCRdb ran its own pipeline on the public reads, namely fastp trimming at Q25 and MiXCR clone calling, and kept in-frame beta chains. Here each entry gathers all rows of one CDR3 protein and keeps the most common genes and DNA. The table for this sample lists roughly 450,000 distinct CDR3 sequences; 18% of them were counted only once. Around an eighth of the sample is held by the ten biggest clonotypes. Sequencing was performed on PBMCs or a T cell subset sorted from them (not recorded which). These receptors came from an adult woman who had mild COVID-19 (a few samples of this study predate the infection). The sample titles of this study are shuffled in the database, so cell type and time point are left out; the donor was told from shared clones.

This clonotype was seen a handful of times. This chain uses TRBV20-1 with TRBJ2-1, with D perhaps matching TRBD2 (5 bases). This CDR3 region has 13 residues. The V gene lost 8 bases and the J gene lost 10 bases, with 21 bases spanning the gap. Germline assignment: CDR1 DFQATT and CDR2 SNEGSKA (reference sequence). CDR3: CSTPGKYNVEQFF. CDR3 nucleotide sequence: TGCAGTACTCCCGGGAAGTACAATGTGGAGCAGTTCTTC.

This clonotype turned up a few times. The V and J genes are TRBV12-3 or TRBV12-4 and TRBJ1-1, with D unclear. The CDR3 runs 13 residues. The V end lost 3 bases, the J end lost 4 bases, and 9 bases lay between the germline ends. DNA for the CDR3: TGTGCCAGCAGTTTTTCGGGGTTCACTGAAGCTTTCTTT. Translation gives CASSFSGFTEAFF.

The chain joins TRBV6-5 to TRBJ2-2; no reliable D call. The CDR3 has 15 amino acids. The V gene's germline CDR1 is MNHEY and CDR2 SVGAGI. V gave up 0 bases and J gave up 4 bases, with 9 bases separating them. CDR3: CASSYSVTGTGELFF. Written as DNA, the CDR3 is TGTGCCAGCAGTTACTCCGTGACTGGCACCGGGGAGCTGTTTTTT.

The chain employs TRBV7-2 and TRBJ1-4; 7 nucleotides align to TRBD1. Germline trimming cut 2 bases from V and 7 bases from J; bases unmatched to any gene: 7. Per the germline V gene, CDR1 is SGHTA and CDR2 is FQGNSA. The CDR3 totals 15 residues. CDR3 residues: CASSLLPGGIEKLFF. As DNA, the CDR3 is TGTGCCAGCAGCTTACTCCCAGGGGGTATTGAAAAACTGTTTTTT.

The genes are TRBV6-4 and TRBJ2-3; TRBD1 might be the D (5 bases). Deletions cut 4 bases from V and 3 bases from J, with 11 bases between. CDR1 is MRHNA, CDR2 SNTAGT, per germline. This CDR3 spans 14 amino acids. CDR3 protein: CASSARGETDTQYF. The DNA for the CDR3 is TGTGCCAGCAGTGCTAGGGGTGAGACAGATACGCAGTATTTT.

There are a few counts of this clonotype. This sequence joins TRBV11-2 and TRBJ2-7; D is ambiguous. The germline gives CDR1 SGHAT, CDR2 FQNNGV. Trimming left V 2 bases short and J 6 bases short, with 14 bases between. The CDR3 is 14 amino acids. CDR3 sequence: CASSLSGSRSEQYF. Written as DNA, the CDR3 is TGTGCCAGCAGCTTATCGGGCAGCCGCTCCGAGCAGTACTTC.

This clonotype was seen ten or more times. This sequence joins TRBV18 and TRBJ1-1, with D uncertain. The CDR3 has 13 residues. Germline CDR1 KGHSH, CDR2 LQKENI. The V end lost 2 bases, the J end lost 1 base, and 5 bases lay between the germline ends. DNA for the CDR3: TGTGCCAGCTCACCAACGGGGAACACTGAAGCTTTCTTT. Translated: CASSPTGNTEAFF.

Here the CDR3 DNA reads TGTGCCAGCAGGAGGACAGGGAACTATGGCTACACCTTC. Translation gives CASRRTGNYGYTF. The genes are TRBV2 and TRBJ1-2, with 8 positions matching TRBD1. Germline assignment: CDR1 SNHLY and CDR2 FYNNEI. V was clipped by 6 bases and J by 2 bases; unmatched bases: 2. The CDR3 contains 13 residues.

V and J are TRBV29-1 and TRBJ2-7; 7 bases align to TRBD2. V dropped 6 bases and J dropped 4; count of bases not matched to a gene: 6. The CDR3 runs to 12 residues. Germline V lookup: CDR1 SQVTM, CDR2 ANQGSEA. The CDR3 DNA reads as TGCAGCGTCGGACTAGTCGATTACGAGCAGTACTTC. As protein: CSVGLVDYEQYF.

This clonotype was picked up a small number of times. V and J are TRBV14 and TRBJ1-2; a weak D match, TRBD1 (5 bases). The V and J ends lost 0 bases and 7 bases respectively, with 12 bases between them. CDR1 SGHDN and CDR2 FVKESK come from the germline V gene. This CDR3 region has 14 residues. CDR3 DNA sequence: TGTGCCAGCAGCCAAGAGAGCAGGGCGAGTGGCTACACCTTC. It codes for CASSQESRASGYTF.

This sequence joins TRBV3-1 and TRBJ2-7; no clear D gene. The CDR3 consists of 13 residues. Trimming cost V 2 bases and J 7 bases, with 12 bases left between them. The V gene's germline CDR1 is LGHDT and CDR2 YNNKEL (reference sequence). As DNA, the CDR3 is TGTGCCAGCAGCCAATTGGATAGCAGTGAGCAGTACTTC. Its protein is CASSQLDSSEQYF.

In its sample, this clonotype was seen a few times. V gene TRBV6-6 combines with J gene TRBJ2-1; 10 bases line up with TRBD2. Germline trimming cut 2 bases from V and 5 bases from J; bases unmatched to any gene: 6. This CDR3 is 16 amino acids long. Germline loops: CDR1 MNHNY, CDR2 SVGAGI (reference sequence). CDR3 loop: CASSYQTSGSHNEQFF. The CDR3 DNA sequence: TGTGCCAGCAGTTACCAGACTAGCGGGTCTCACAATGAGCAGTTCTTC.

The J gene is TRBJ2-7, the V gene TRBV27; 14 bases are a match to TRBD2. This CDR3 is 16 amino acids long. The germline V gene has CDR1 MNHEY and CDR2 SMNVEV (reference sequence). V lost 6 bases and J lost 2; bases outside the gene matches: 6. CDR3 nucleotides: TGTGCCAGCAGGGGACTAGCGGGAGCAAAGACCTACGAGCAGTACTTC. Protein: CASRGLAGAKTYEQYF.

The genes are TRBV2 and TRBJ1-5; possible D gene TRBD1, 6 bases. The CDR3 covers 16 residues. Germline V lookup: CDR1 SNHLY, CDR2 FYNNEI. V was trimmed by 4 bases and J by 4 bases, leaving 17 bases between them. Here the CDR3 DNA reads TGTGCCAGCAGTGGGGACGGGTGGGACAAGAATCAGCCCCAGCATTTT. This codes for CASSGDGWDKNQPQHF.

This chain connects TRBV6-1 to TRBJ1-5; TRBD1 might be the D (6 bases). This CDR3 spans 16 amino acids. With 3 bases removed from V and 5 bases from J, the gap between germline ends came to 17 bases. From germline, CDR1 is MNHNS and CDR2 SASEGT. CDR3: CASSDFGTTRDQPQHF. Written as DNA, the CDR3 is TGTGCCAGCAGTGACTTCGGGACAACTCGGGATCAGCCCCAGCATTTT.

This chain links TRBV30 with TRBJ2-3; the D is unclear. Per germline, CDR1 GTSNPN and CDR2 SVGIG (reference sequence). V gave up 0 bases and J gave up 1 base, with 11 bases separating them. The CDR3 extends over 15 amino acids. As DNA, the CDR3 is TGTGCCTGGAGTGTCGGAATCGCGGGCACAGATACGCAGTATTTT. This gives the protein CAWSVGIAGTDTQYF.

The table lists this clonotype with many counts. The genes are TRBV5-1 and TRBJ2-5, with D maybe TRBD1 (6 bases). Germline-derived CDR1 and CDR2 are SGHRS and YFSETQ. V gave up 4 bases and J gave up 2 bases, with 15 bases separating them. The CDR3 extends over 15 amino acids. The CDR3 loop reads CASSRSQGSQETQYF. CDR3 bases: TGCGCCAGCAGCCGGTCTCAGGGGTCTCAAGAGACCCAGTACTTC.